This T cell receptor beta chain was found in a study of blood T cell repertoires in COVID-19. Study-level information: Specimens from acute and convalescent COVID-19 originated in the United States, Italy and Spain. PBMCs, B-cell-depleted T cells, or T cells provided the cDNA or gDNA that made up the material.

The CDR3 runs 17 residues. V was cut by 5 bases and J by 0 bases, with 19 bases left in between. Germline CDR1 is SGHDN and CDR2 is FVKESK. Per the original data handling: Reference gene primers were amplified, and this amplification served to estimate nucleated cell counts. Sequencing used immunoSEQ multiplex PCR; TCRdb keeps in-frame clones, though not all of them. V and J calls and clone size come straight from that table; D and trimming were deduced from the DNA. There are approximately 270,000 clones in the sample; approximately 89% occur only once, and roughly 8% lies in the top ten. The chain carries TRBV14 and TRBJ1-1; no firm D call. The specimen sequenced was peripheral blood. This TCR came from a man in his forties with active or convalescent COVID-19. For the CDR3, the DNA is TGTGCCAGCAGCTACGGCCTAAGGAGGATCATGAACACTGAAGCTTTCTTT. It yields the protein CASSYGLRRIMNTEAFF.